The following is a T cell receptor (beta chain) sequence with its context. The target antigen is unknown. This CDR3 has 13 amino acids. No DNA has been recorded. Germline V lookup: CDR1 SGHRS, CDR2 YFSETQ. The record originates from a study of synovial regulatory T cells in juvenile arthritis. Sequenced by immunoSEQ multiplex PCR; TCRdb stores in-frame clones only, minus some. The table gives 8,000 to 10,000 clones; the top ten clones make up 1% to 1.3% of it. Study-wide points: iaTreg TCR repertoires were largely private across patients and partially overlapped synovial Teff and blood CPL.

The V call is TRBV5-1, the J call TRBJ1-1. The sample was Treg cells from blood. Subset meaning: remaining (HLA-DR-negative) circulating blood Treg cells. This receptor was taken from a donor aged 2-35 years with juvenile idiopathic arthritis. CDR3 in amino acids: CASSPDVNTEAFF.